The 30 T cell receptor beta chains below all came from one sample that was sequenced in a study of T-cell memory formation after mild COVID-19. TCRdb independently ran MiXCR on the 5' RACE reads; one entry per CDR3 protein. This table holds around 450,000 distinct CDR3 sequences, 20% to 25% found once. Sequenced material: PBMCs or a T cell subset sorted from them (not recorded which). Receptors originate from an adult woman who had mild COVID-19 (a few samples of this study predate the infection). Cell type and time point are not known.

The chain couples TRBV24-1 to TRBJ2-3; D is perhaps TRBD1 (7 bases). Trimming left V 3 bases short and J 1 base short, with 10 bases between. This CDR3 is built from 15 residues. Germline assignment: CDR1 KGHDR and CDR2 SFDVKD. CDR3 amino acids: CATSDTGEGTDTQYF. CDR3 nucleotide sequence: TGTGCCACCAGTGATACAGGGGAGGGCACAGATACGCAGTATTTT.

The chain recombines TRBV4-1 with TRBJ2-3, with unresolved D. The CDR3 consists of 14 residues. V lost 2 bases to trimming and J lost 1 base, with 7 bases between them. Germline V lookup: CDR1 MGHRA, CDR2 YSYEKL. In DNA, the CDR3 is TGCGCCAGCAGCCAAACGCCTGGCACAGATACGCAGTATTTT. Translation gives CASSQTPGTDTQYF.

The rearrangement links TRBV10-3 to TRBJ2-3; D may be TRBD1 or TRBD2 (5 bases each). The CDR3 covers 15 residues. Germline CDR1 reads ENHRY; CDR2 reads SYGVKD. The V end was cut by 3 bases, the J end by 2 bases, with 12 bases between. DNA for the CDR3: TGTGCCATCAGTGAACGAGGGGCAGTCACAGATACGCAGTATTTT. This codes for CAISERGAVTDTQYF.

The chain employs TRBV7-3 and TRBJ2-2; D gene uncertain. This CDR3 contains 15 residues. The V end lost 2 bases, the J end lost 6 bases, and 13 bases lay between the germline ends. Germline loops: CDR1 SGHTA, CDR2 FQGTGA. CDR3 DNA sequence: TGTGCCAGCAGCTTATCAGCTGTAGGGCCCGGGGAGCTGTTTTTT. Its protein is CASSLSAVGPGELFF.

The CDR3 DNA follows: TGTGCCAGCAGCCAAGTGGGAACTAGGGCTAGGGAGCAGTTCTTC. Translated, it gives CASSQVGTRAREQFF. This chain links TRBV3-1 with TRBJ2-1, with D tentatively TRBD2 (5 bases). This CDR3 contains 15 residues. Per the germline V gene, CDR1 is LGHDT and CDR2 is YNNKEL (reference sequence). Between the trimmed V and J ends, which lost 1 base and 10 bases, there was a span of 17 bases.

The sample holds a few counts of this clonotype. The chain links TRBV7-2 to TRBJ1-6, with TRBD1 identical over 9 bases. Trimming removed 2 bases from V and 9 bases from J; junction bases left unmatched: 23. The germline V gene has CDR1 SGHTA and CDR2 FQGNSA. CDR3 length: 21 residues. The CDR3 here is CASSLTSGTGRGQGEGSPLHF. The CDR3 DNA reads TGTGCCAGCAGCTTAACTTCCGGGACAGGGCGAGGACAGGGCGAGGGTTCACCCCTCCACTTT.

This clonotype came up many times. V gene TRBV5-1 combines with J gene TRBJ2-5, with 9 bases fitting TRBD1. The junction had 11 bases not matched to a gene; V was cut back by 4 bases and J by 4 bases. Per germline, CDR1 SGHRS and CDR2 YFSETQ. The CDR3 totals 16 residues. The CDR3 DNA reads TGCGCCAGCAGCGGACTACTACAGGGGGCAGGAGAGACCCAGTACTTC. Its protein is CASSGLLQGAGETQYF.

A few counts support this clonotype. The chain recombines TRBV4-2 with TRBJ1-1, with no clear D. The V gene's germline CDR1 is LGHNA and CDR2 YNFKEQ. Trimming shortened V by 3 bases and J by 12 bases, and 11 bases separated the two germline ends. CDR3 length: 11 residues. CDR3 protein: CASSQAGVTFF. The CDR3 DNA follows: TGTGCCAGCAGCCAGGCTGGAGTAACTTTCTTT.

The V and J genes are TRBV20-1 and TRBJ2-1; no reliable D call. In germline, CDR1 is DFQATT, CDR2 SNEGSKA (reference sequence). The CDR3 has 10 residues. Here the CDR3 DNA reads TGCAGCCTGCCCTACAATGAGCAGTTCTTC. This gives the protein CSLPYNEQFF.

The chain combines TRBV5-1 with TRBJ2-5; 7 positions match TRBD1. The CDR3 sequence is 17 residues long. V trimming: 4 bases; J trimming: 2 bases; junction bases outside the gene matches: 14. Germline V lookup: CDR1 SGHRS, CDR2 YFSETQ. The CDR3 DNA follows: TGCGCCAGCAGCGGGACAGCTTCGCGTGAGGCTCAAGAGACCCAGTACTTC. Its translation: CASSGTASREAQETQYF.

The CDR3 here is CASSQYPKGLAVGELFF. The CDR3 coding sequence is TGTGCCAGCAGTCAGTACCCAAAGGGGTTGGCGGTCGGGGAGCTGTTTTTT. The chain couples TRBV6-5 to TRBJ2-2; TRBD1 might be the D (5 bases). Per the germline V gene, CDR1 is MNHEY and CDR2 is SVGAGI. Between the trimmed V and J ends, which lost 5 bases and 7 bases, there was a span of 23 bases. The CDR3 spans 17 residues.

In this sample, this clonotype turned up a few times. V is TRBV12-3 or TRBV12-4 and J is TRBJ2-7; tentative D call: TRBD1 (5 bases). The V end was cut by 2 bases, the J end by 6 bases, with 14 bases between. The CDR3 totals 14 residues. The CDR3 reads CASSLRGQASEQYF. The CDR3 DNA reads TGTGCCAGCAGTTTACGAGGACAAGCGTCCGAGCAGTACTTC.

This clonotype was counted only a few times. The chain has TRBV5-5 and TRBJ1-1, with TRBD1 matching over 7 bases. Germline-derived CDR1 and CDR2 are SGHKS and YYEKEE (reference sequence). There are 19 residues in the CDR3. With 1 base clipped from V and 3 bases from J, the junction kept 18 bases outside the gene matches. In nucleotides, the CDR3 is TGTGCCAGCAGCTTGTTAATTTTCACAGGGGTAAAAGTGGACACTGAAGCTTTCTTT. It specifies CASSLLIFTGVKVDTEAFF.

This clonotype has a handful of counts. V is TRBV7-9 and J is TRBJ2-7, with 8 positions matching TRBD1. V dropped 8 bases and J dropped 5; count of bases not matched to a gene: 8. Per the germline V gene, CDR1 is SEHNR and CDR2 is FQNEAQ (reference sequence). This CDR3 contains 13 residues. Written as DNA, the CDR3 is TGTGCCAGCCGGAGCAGGGGGCCTCACGAGCAGTACTTC. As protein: CASRSRGPHEQYF.

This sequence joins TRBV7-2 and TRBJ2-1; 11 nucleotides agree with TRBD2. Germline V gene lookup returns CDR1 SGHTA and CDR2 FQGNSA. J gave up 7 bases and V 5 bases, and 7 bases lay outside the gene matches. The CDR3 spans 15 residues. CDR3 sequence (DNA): TGTGCCAGCAGCGCCACTAGCGGGGGCCCTAATGAGCAGTTCTTC. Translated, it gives CASSATSGGPNEQFF.

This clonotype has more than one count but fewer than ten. The CDR3 sequence is CASSLSRSQETQYF. CDR3 in DNA: TGTGCCAGCAGCTTAAGCAGGTCACAAGAGACCCAGTACTTC. V is TRBV11-3 and J is TRBJ2-5, with D unresolved. The V and J ends lost 2 bases and 2 bases respectively, with 9 bases between them. Per germline, CDR1 SGHNT and CDR2 YENEEA. This CDR3 has 14 amino acids.

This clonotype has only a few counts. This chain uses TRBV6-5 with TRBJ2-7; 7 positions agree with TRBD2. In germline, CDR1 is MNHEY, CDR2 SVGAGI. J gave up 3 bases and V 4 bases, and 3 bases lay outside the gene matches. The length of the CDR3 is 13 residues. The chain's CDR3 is CASSSSSGYEQYF. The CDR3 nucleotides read TGTGCCAGCAGTTCTTCTAGCGGCTACGAGCAGTACTTC.

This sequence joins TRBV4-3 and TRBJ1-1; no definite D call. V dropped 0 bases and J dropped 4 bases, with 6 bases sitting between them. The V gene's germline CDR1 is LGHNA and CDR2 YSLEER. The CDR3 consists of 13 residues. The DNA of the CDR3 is TGCGCCAGCAGCCAAGAATATACCACTGAAGCTTTCTTT. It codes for CASSQEYTTEAFF.

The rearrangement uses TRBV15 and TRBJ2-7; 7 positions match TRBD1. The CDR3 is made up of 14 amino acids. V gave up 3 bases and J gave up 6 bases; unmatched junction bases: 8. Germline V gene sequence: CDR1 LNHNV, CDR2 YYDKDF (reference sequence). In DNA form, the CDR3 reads TGTGCCACCAGCAGTCAGGGGGAAGGGGTCGAGCAGTACTTC. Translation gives CATSSQGEGVEQYF. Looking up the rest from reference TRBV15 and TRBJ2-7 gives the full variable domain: DAMVIQNPRYQVTQFGKPVTLSCSQTLNHNVMYWYQQKSSQAPKLLFHYYDKDFNNEADTPDNFQSRRPNTSFCFLDIRSPGLGDTAMYLCATSSQGEGVEQYFGPGTRLTVT.

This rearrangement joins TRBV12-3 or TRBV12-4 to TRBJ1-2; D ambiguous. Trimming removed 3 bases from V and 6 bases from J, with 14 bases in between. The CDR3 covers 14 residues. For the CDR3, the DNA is TGTGCCAGCAGTTTCCTCGGGAGGGTCAATGGCTACACCTTC. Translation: CASSFLGRVNGYTF.

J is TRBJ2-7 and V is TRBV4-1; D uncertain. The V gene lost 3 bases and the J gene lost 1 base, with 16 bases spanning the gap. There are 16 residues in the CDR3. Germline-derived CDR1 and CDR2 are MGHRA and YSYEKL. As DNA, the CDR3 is TGCGCCAGCAGCCACCGGACCGGAGATAGGTCCTACGAGCAGTACTTC. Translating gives CASSHRTGDRSYEQYF.

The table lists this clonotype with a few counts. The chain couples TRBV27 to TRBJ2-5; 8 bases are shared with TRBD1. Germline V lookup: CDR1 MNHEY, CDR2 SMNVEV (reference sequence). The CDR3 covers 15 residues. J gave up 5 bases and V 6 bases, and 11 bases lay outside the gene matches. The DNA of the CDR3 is TGTGCCAGCAGCTCGTCCCGGACAGGGACGGAGACCCAGTACTTC. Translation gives CASSSSRTGTETQYF.

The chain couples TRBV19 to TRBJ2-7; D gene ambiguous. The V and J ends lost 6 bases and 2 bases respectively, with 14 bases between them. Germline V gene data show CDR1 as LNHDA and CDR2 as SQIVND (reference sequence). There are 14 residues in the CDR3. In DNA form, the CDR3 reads TGTGCCAGTAGCTGGAAGGGCGGAGCCTACGAGCAGTACTTC. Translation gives CASSWKGGAYEQYF.

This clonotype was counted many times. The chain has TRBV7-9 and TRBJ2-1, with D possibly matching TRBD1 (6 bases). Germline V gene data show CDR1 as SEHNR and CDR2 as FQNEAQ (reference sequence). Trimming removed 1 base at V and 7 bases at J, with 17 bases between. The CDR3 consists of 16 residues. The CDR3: CASSLGSVAGVNEQFF. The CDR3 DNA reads TGTGCCAGCAGCTTAGGGTCGGTGGCAGGGGTAAATGAGCAGTTCTTC.

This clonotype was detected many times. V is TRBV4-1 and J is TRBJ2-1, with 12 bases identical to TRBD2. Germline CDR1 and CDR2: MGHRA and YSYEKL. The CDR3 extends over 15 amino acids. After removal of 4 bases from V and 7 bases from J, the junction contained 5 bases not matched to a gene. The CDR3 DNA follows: TGCGCCAGCAGCCCTCTAGCGGGAGGGCGGAATGAGCAGTTCTTC. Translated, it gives CASSPLAGGRNEQFF.

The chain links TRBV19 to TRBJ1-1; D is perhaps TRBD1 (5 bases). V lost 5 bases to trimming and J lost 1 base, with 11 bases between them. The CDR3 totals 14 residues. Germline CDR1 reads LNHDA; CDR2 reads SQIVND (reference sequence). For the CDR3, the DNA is TGTGCCAGTAGTCCCCGGGGGACGAACACTGAAGCTTTCTTT. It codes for CASSPRGTNTEAFF.

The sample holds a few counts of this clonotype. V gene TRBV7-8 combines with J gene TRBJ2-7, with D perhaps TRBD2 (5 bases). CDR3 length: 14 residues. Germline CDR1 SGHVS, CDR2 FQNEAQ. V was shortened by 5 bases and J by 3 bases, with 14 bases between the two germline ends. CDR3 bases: TGTGCCAGCAGCCCGGGTTCGGGATTCTACGAGCAGTACTTC. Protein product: CASSPGSGFYEQYF.

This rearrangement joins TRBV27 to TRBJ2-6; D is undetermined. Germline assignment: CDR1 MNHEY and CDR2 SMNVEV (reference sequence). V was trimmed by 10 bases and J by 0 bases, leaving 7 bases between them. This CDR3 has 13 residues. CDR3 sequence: CATSVSGANVLTF. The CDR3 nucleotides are TGTGCCACCTCGGTCTCTGGGGCCAACGTCCTGACTTTC. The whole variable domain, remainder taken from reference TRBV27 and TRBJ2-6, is EAQVTQNPRYLITVTGKKLTVTCSQNMNHEYMSWYRQDPGLGLRQIYYSMNVEVTDKGDVPEGYKVSRKEKRNFPLILESPSPNQTSLYFCATSVSGANVLTFGAGSRLTVL.

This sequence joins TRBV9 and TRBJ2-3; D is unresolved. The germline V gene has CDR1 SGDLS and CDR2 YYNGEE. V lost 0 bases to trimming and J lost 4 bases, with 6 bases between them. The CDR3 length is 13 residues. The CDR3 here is CASSVATADTQYF. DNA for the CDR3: TGTGCCAGCAGCGTAGCTACGGCAGATACGCAGTATTTT.

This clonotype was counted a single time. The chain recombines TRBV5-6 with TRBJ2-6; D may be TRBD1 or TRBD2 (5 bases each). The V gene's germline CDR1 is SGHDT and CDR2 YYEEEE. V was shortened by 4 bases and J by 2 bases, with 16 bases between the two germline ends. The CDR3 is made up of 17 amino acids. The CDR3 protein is CASSPPRGAPGANVLTF. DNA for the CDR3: TGTGCCAGCAGCCCCCCTCGAGGGGCCCCTGGGGCCAACGTCCTGACTTTC.